What follows is one T cell receptor beta chain and its context. Its antigen is not known. The data are from a study of monozygotic twins with inflammatory bowel disease. CDR3 size: 15 residues. CDR1 is SGHRS, CDR2 YFSETQ, per germline. General study points: Immunosuppressive treatment differences may have increased patient repertoire variability.

TCRdb reprocessed the 5' RACE reads and keeps a single row for each CDR3 protein, giving no DNA. The sample's table shows 85,000 to 110,000 distinct CDR3 sequences. The V gene is TRBV5-1, the J gene TRBJ1-6. Material for sequencing was blood. This sequence was found in a human donor with ulcerative colitis or Crohn's disease, or a healthy co-twin of an affected twin (not recorded which). CDR3 region: CASSPRGIHNSPLHF.